Detailed here is one T cell receptor beta chain. The antigen remains undetermined. These data are taken from a study of synovial regulatory T cells in juvenile arthritis. Findings and limits, study-wide: Synovial Treg CDR3 sequences overlapped more with iaTregs than other circulating Tregs. Largely private between patients, iaTreg TCR repertoires showed partial overlap with synovial Teff and blood CPL repertoires.

The assay was immunoSEQ multiplex PCR, and TCRdb's table has in-frame clones only and misses some. The table for this sample gives 9,000 to 10,000 clones. The V gene's germline CDR1 is MGHRA and CDR2 YSYEKL. This CDR3 is 15 amino acids long. No DNA sequence is on record. This rearrangement joins TRBV4-1 to TRBJ2-3; TCRdb returns TRBD2, unconfirmable since there is no DNA. The material sequenced was Treg cells from blood. The sample's subset: remaining (HLA-DR-negative) circulating blood Treg cells. The TCR originated in a donor younger than 35 with juvenile idiopathic arthritis. CDR3 residues: CASSQDGGSTDTQYF.